These T cell receptor beta chains were read from a single sample in a study of shared clonotypes between healthy human individuals. Data came from immunoSEQ multiplex PCR; TCRdb stores just in-frame clones and leaves some out. The sample lists 1.5 million to 2.5 million clones, 85% to 95% occurring once. Specimen: naive CD8+ T cells sorted from blood. The receptors here all came from a man aged 18 to 29 in good health. CDR3s leave out the opening cysteine and the closing phenylalanine or tryptophan. Each record gives: V gene, clone size, CDR3 protein. Clone size, where shown, is once, few, many, or a class for clones that have expanded.

V: TRBV6-5; size: -; CDR3: ASTQDRGSYEQY
V: TRBV9; size: -; CDR3: ASSATGATNEKLF
V: TRBV21-1; size: -; CDR3: ASSCRTSGDNEQF
V: TRBV7-9; size: -; CDR3: ASSFARDTQETQY
V: TRBV27; size: -; CDR3: ASTLTGSAGEQF
V: TRBV5-6; size: -; CDR3: ASSSGLAGGDTDTQY
V: TRBV15; size: -; CDR3: ATSRDLFDAPHEQY
V: TRBV27; size: -; CDR3: ASSPMQVEGTGELF
V: TRBV5-1; size: -; CDR3: ASTRGDRGRTGELF
V: TRBV7-9; size: -; CDR3: ASSSTFPTRGSPSYEQY
V: TRBV28; size: -; CDR3: ASSRSGTPYEQY
V: TRBV19; size: -; CDR3: ASAGTLGGEQY
V: TRBV7-9; size: -; CDR3: ASSSAAQSPFLDQETQY
V: TRBV14; size: -; CDR3: ASSQSLGPDTQY
V: TRBV10-2; size: once; CDR3: ASSDGSLMNTEAF
V: TRBV7-2; size: -; CDR3: ASSFPLAGEFTDTQY
V: TRBV10-3; size: -; CDR3: AISESGNVEQY
V: TRBV9; size: -; CDR3: ASSVEGREGDEQY
V: TRBV6-5; size: -; CDR3: ASRLGSNSYNEQF
V: TRBV7-6; size: -; CDR3: ASSDTGDGATGELF
V: TRBV5-5; size: -; CDR3: ASQLGPGGNQPQH
V: TRBV6-6; size: -; CDR3: ASSYGEGLEQY
V: TRBV19; size: -; CDR3: ASSIDTHDQGRVDGYT
V: TRBV13; size: -; CDR3: ASSLSGGGSYEQY
V: TRBV7-9; size: -; CDR3: ASSLGEGNNEQF
V: TRBV29-1; size: -; CDR3: SVTGAVDTDTQY
V: TRBV5-4; size: -; CDR3: ASTWDRDTDTQY
V: TRBV29-1; size: -; CDR3: SVGQGREQY
V: TRBV5-1; size: -; CDR3: ASSWGTVQTTDTQY
V: TRBV28; size: -; CDR3: ASSTHLASQETQY
V: TRBV7-2; size: -; CDR3: ASSLGTWARDTQY
V: TRBV5-1; size: -; CDR3: ASSTDRGFYEQY
V: TRBV4-3; size: -; CDR3: ASSQDLASSNYEQY
V: TRBV19; size: once; CDR3: ASSEGTYEQY
V: TRBV28; size: -; CDR3: ASSSTEQETQY
V: TRBV7-2; size: -; CDR3: ASSLDGSVFNYEQY
V: TRBV7-9; size: -; CDR3: ASSLGQANTEAF
V: TRBV27; size: -; CDR3: ASSLKGGIYEQY
V: TRBV5-4; size: -; CDR3: AIGSSTGPYEQY
V: TRBV13; size: -; CDR3: ASSLAGGLDWF
V: TRBV5-4; size: -; CDR3: ASSPGLETQY
V: TRBV6-1; size: -; CDR3: ASSEKRGRGAGELF
V: TRBV27; size: few; CDR3: ASSFHGAGYGYT
V: TRBV2; size: few; CDR3: ASSEAEEGLRETQY
V: TRBV6-5; size: -; CDR3: ASSYSIQETQY
V: TRBV28; size: -; CDR3: ASSLPPARSKNTEAF
V: TRBV4-1; size: -; CDR3: ASSLGLWDNASGYT
V: TRBV7-9; size: -; CDR3: ASSPRLAGVQETQY
V: TRBV28; size: -; CDR3: ASKTGGSSNQPQH
V: TRBV2; size: -; CDR3: ASSPFDSPYEQY